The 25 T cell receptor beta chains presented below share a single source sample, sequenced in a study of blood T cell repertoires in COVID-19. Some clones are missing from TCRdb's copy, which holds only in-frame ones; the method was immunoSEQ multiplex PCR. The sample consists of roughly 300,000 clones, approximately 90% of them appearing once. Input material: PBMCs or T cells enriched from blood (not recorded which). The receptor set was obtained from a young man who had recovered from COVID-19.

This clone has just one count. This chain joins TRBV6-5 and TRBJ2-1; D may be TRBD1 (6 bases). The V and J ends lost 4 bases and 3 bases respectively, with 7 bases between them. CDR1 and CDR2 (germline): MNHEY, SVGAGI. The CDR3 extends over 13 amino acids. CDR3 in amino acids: CASSSDSYNEQFF. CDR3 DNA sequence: TGTGCCAGCAGTTCGGACAGCTACAATGAGCAGTTCTTC.

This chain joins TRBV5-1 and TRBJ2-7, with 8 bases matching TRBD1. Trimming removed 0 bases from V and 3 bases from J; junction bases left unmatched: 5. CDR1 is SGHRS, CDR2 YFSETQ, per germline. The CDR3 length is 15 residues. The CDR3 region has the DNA TGCGCCAGCAGCTTGGGACAGGGGAACATCTACGAGCAGTACTTC. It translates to CASSLGQGNIYEQYF.

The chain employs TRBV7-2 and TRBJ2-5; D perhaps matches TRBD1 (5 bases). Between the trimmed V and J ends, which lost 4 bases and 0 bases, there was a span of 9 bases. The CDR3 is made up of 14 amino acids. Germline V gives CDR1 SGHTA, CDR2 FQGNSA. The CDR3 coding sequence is TGTGCCAGCAGCTACAGACAGTACCAAGAGACCCAGTACTTC. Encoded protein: CASSYRQYQETQYF.

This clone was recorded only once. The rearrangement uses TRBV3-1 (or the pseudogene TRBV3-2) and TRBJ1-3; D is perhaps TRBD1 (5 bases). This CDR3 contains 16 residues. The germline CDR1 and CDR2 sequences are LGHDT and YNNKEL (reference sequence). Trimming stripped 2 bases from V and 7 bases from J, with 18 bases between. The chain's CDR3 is CASSQLWGREANTIYF. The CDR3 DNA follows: TGTGCCAGCAGCCAATTATGGGGCAGGGAGGCGAACACCATATATTTT.

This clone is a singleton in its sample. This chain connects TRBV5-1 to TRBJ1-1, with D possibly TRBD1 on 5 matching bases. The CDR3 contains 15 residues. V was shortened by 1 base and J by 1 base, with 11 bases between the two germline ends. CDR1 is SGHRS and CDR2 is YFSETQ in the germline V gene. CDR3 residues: CASSLRQPGNTEAFF. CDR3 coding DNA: TGCGCCAGCAGCTTGAGACAGCCGGGGAACACTGAAGCTTTCTTT.

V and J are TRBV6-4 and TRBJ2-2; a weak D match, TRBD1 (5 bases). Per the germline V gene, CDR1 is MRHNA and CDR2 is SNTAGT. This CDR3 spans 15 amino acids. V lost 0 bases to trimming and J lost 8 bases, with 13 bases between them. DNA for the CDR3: TGTGCCAGCAGTGACTCGTCTCAGGGTCCGGGGGAGCTGTTTTTT. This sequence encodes CASSDSSQGPGELFF.

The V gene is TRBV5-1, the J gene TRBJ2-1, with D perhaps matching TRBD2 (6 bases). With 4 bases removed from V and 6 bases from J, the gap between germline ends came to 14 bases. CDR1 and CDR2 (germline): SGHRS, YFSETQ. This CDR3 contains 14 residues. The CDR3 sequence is CASSPAGSSNEQFF. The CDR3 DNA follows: TGCGCCAGCAGCCCGGCCGGGAGTTCCAATGAGCAGTTCTTC.

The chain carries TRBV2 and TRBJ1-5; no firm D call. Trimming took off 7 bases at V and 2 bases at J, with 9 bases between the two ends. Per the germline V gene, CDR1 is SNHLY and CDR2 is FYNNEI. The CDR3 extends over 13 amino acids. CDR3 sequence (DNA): TGTGCCAGCACAGGTTTTGGCAATCAGCCCCAGCATTTT. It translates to CASTGFGNQPQHF.

This CDR3 is CASSFSDRNTEAFF. The DNA for the CDR3 is TGTGCCAGCAGCTTTTCCGACAGGAACACTGAAGCTTTCTTT. V usage is TRBV7-9 and J usage is TRBJ1-1; D is perhaps TRBD1 (5 bases). CDR3 length equals 14 residues. The germline V and J ends were trimmed by 3 bases and 1 base, with 9 bases remaining between them. Germline CDR1 is SEHNR and CDR2 is FQNEAQ (reference sequence).

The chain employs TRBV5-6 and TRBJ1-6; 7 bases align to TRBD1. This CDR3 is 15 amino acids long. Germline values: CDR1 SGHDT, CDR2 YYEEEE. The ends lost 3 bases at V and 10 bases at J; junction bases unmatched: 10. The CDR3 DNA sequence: TGTGCCAGCAGCTATAACAGGGGCACGGGGTCACCCCTCCACTTT. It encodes CASSYNRGTGSPLHF.

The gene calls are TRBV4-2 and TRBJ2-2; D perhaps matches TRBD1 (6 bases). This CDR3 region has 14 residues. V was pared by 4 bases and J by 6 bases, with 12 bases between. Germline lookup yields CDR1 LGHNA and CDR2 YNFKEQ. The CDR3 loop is CASSPEEGAGELFF. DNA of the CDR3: TGTGCCAGCAGCCCCGAAGAGGGGGCCGGGGAGCTGTTTTTT.

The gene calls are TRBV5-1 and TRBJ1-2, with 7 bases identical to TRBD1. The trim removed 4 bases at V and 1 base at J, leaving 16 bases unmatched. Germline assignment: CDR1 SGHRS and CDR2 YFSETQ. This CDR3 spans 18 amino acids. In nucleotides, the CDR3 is TGCGCCAGCAGCGCGCTTCCCGGGACAGAAATTATTAACTATGGCTACACCTTC. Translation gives CASSALPGTEIINYGYTF.

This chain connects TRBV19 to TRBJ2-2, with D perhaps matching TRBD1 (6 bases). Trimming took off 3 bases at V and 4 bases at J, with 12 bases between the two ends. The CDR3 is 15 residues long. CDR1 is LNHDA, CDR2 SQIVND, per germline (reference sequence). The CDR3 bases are TGTGCCAGTAGTATCCCCCGCAGGGGCACCGGGGAGCTGTTTTTT. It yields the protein CASSIPRRGTGELFF.

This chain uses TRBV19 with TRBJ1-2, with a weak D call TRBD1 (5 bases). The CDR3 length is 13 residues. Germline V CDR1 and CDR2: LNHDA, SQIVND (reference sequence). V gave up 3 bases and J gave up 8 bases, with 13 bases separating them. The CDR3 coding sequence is TGTGCCAGTAGTATCGACTCAGGGTTGGGCTACACCTTC. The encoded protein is CASSIDSGLGYTF.

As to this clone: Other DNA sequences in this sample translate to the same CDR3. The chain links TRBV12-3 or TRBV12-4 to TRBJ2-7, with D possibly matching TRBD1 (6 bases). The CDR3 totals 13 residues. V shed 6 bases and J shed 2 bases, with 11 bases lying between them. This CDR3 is CASSPGQTYEQYF. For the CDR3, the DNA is TGTGCCAGCAGCCCTGGACAGACCTACGAGCAGTACTTC.

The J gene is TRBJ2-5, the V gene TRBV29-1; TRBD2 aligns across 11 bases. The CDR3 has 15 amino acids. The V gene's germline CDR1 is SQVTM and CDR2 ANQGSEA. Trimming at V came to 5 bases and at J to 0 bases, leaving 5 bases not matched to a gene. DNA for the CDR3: TGCAGCGTTACCGGGACTAGCGGTTACCAAGAGACCCAGTACTTC. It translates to CSVTGTSGYQETQYF.

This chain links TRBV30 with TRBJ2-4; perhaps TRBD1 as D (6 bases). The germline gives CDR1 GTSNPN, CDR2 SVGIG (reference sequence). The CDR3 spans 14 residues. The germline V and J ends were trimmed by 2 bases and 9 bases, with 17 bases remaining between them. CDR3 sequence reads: CAWSISSRGSIQYF. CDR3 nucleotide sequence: TGTGCCTGGAGTATTTCGTCGAGGGGGAGCATTCAGTACTTC.

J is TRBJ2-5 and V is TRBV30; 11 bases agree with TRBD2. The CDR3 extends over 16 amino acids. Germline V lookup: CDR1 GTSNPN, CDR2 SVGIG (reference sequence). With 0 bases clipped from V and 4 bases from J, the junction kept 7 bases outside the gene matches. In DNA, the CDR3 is TGTGCCTGGAGTGTAGGTAGCGGGGGGGCCGGAGAGACCCAGTACTTC. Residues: CAWSVGSGGAGETQYF.

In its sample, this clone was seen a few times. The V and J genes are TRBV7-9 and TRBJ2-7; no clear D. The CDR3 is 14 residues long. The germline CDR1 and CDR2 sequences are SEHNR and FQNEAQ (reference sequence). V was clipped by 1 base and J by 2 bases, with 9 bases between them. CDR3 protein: CASSLDFVPYEQYF. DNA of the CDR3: TGTGCCAGCAGCTTAGATTTCGTCCCCTACGAGCAGTACTTC.

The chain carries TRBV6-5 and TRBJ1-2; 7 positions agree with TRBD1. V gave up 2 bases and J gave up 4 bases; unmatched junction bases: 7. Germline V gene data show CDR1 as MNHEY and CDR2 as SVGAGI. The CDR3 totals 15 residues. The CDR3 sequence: CASSYGDRDGYGYTF. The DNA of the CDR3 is TGTGCCAGCAGTTACGGGGACAGAGACGGCTATGGCTACACCTTC.

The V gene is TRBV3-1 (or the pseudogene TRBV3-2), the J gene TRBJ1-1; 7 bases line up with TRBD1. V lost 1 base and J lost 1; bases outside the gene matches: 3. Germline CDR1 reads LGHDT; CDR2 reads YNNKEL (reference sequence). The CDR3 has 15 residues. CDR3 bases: TGTGCCAGCAGCCAAGGGAGGGGGCCGAACACTGAAGCTTTCTTT. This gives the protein CASSQGRGPNTEAFF.

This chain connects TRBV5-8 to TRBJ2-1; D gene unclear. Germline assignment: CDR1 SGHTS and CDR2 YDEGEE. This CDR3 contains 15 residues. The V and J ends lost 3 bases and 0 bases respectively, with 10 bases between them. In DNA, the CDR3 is TGTGCCAGCAGCTACAAACCTAGCTCCTACAATGAGCAGTTCTTC. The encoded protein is CASSYKPSSYNEQFF.

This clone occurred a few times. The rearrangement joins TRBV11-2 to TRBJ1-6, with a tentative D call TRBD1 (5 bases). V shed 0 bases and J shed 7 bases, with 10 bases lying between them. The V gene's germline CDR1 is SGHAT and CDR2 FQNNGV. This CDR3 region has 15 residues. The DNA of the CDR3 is TGTGCCAGCAGCTTAGATCTGGCAGGGAATTCACCCCTCCACTTT. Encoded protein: CASSLDLAGNSPLHF.

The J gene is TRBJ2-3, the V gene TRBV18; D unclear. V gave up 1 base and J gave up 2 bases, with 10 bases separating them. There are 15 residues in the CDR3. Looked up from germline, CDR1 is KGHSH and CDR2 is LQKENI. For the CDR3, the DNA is TGTGCCAGCTCACCACTGGGCAGCTTCACAGATACGCAGTATTTT. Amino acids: CASSPLGSFTDTQYF. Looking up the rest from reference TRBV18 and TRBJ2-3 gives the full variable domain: NAGVMQNPRHLVRRRGQEARLRCSPMKGHSHVYWYRQLPEEGLKFMVYLQKENIIDESGMPKERFSAEFPKEGPSILRIQQVVRGDSAAYFCASSPLGSFTDTQYFGPGTRLTVL.

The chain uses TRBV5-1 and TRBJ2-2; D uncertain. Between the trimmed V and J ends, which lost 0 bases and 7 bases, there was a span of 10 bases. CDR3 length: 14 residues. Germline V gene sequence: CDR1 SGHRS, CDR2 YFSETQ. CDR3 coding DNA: TGCGCCAGCAGCTTGGCTACCGCCGGCGGGGAGCTGTTTTTT. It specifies CASSLATAGGELFF.